The 20 T cell receptor beta chains presented below share a single source sample, sequenced in a study of cytomegalovirus exposure and HLA in healthy donors. PCR primers comprised 60 Vbeta and 13 Jbeta primers. Only in-frame clones appear in the TCRdb table, and some are missing; sequencing was by immunoSEQ multiplex PCR. The sample yields 150,000 to 200,000 clones, roughly 74% seen once. The sequenced sample was PBMCs. Receptor source: a woman between 25 and 40 years old in good health and CMV-seronegative.

This chain uses TRBV7-9 with TRBJ2-2; TRBD2 matches at 7 bases. This CDR3 contains 15 residues. V trimming: 1 base; J trimming: 6 bases; junction bases outside the gene matches: 5. Germline CDR1 and CDR2: SEHNR and FQNEAQ (reference sequence). CDR3 loop: CASSLEETSPGELFF. CDR3 nucleotides: TGTGCCAGCAGCTTAGAGGAGACTAGCCCCGGGGAGCTGTTTTTT.

The rearrangement uses TRBV27 and TRBJ1-6; TRBD1 matches 10 bases. CDR1 MNHEY and CDR2 SMNVEV come from the germline V gene (reference sequence). CDR3 length equals 14 residues. V was clipped by 5 bases and J by 6 bases; unmatched bases: 1. CDR3 sequence: CASSGDRGNSPLHF. The CDR3 DNA reads as TGTGCCAGCAGTGGGGACAGGGGTAATTCACCCCTCCACTTT.

CDR3 in amino acids: CASSQLGLAGGGTYNEQFF. CDR3 in DNA: TGTGCCAGCAGCCAACTGGGACTAGCGGGAGGTGGCACCTACAATGAGCAGTTCTTC. The V gene is TRBV4-2, the J gene TRBJ2-1, with 15 bases fitting TRBD2. The CDR3 has 19 amino acids. CDR1 is LGHNA and CDR2 is YNFKEQ in the germline V gene. Losses at the gene ends were 2 bases for V and 2 bases for J; bases not matched to a gene: 7.

The V gene is TRBV7-2, the J gene TRBJ2-5; 8 bases align to TRBD1. The V gene end was trimmed by 5 bases and the J gene end by 4 bases; junction bases not matched to a gene: 6. This CDR3 region has 14 residues. Germline CDR1 reads SGHTA; CDR2 reads FQGNSA. CDR3 DNA sequence: TGTGCCAGCAGCCTCACAGGGGGAATAGAGACCCAGTACTTC. The encoded protein is CASSLTGGIETQYF.

CDR3 region: CASKPDRHYGYTF. The DNA for the CDR3 is TGTGCCAGCAAACCTGACAGACACTATGGCTACACCTTC. The chain links TRBV5-6 to TRBJ1-2; D is possibly TRBD1 (5 bases). V was trimmed by 6 bases and J by 3 bases, leaving 12 bases between them. Germline V gives CDR1 SGHDT, CDR2 YYEEEE. The CDR3 is 13 amino acids.

This chain connects TRBV4-3 to TRBJ2-5; 11 bases agree with TRBD2. This CDR3 spans 16 amino acids. With 0 bases clipped from V and 2 bases from J, the junction kept 2 bases outside the gene matches. Per the germline V gene, CDR1 is LGHNA and CDR2 is YSLEER. This CDR3 is CASSQDWTSGQETQYF. In nucleotides, the CDR3 is TGCGCCAGCAGCCAAGATTGGACTAGCGGGCAAGAGACCCAGTACTTC.

This chain connects TRBV6-5 to TRBJ2-7; tentative D call: TRBD2 (6 bases). V was shortened by 1 base and J by 4 bases, with 8 bases between the two germline ends. This CDR3 comprises 13 residues. CDR1 MNHEY and CDR2 SVGAGI come from the germline V gene. The CDR3 nucleotides are TGTGCCAGCAGTTACTACCGGGGGTACGAGCAGTACTTC. Amino acid sequence: CASSYYRGYEQYF.

The chain joins TRBV7-2 to TRBJ2-1, with TRBD1 matching 7 bases. Looked up from germline, CDR1 is SGHTA and CDR2 is FQGNSA. J lost 7 bases, V lost 5 bases, and 8 bases had no gene match. This CDR3 region has 14 residues. CDR3 in amino acids: CASSQPRQGNEQFF. The CDR3 DNA is TGTGCCAGCAGCCAACCCCGACAGGGAAATGAGCAGTTCTTC.

The chain employs TRBV4-1 and TRBJ2-1; D is perhaps TRBD2 (5 bases). Germline CDR1 and CDR2: MGHRA and YSYEKL. With 1 base removed from V and 3 bases from J, the gap between germline ends came to 10 bases. There are 15 residues in the CDR3. CDR3 DNA: TGCGCCAGCAGCCAAGGGAGCGGTATCTACAATGAGCAGTTCTTC. It specifies CASSQGSGIYNEQFF.

The CDR3 coding sequence is TGTGCCAGCAGCTTCTCCGGGACCAAAAACATTCAGTACTTC. This codes for CASSFSGTKNIQYF. The chain carries TRBV5-6 and TRBJ2-4; TRBD2 might be the D (5 bases). There are 14 residues in the CDR3. The germline gives CDR1 SGHDT, CDR2 YYEEEE. Trimming pared 2 bases from V and 2 bases from J, leaving 8 bases between.

The chain links TRBV6-1 to TRBJ1-1, with 11 bases identical to TRBD1. Unmatched junction bases numbered 7, after V lost 6 bases and J lost 4 bases. The CDR3 has 15 residues. Looked up from germline, CDR1 is MNHNS and CDR2 is SASEGT. CDR3 DNA sequence: TGTGCCAGCAGGGACAGGGGGCCTGGGGGCACTGAAGCTTTCTTT. It specifies CASRDRGPGGTEAFF.

The chain is built from TRBV9 and TRBJ2-5; 8 bases are a match to TRBD2. The CDR3 runs to 17 residues. Germline CDR1 is SGDLS and CDR2 is YYNGEE. The trim removed 3 bases at V and 5 bases at J, leaving 15 bases unmatched. In nucleotides, the CDR3 is TGTGCCAGCAGCGGCCCCCGCGGGGGGACCCTCCCGGAGACCCAGTACTTC. It encodes CASSGPRGGTLPETQYF. The variable domain in full, with the rest retrieved from reference TRBV9 and TRBJ2-5, is DSGVTQTPKHLITATGQRVTLRCSPRSGDLSVYWYQQSLDQGLQFLIQYYNGEERAKGNILERFSAQQFPDLHSELNLSSLELGDSALYFCASSGPRGGTLPETQYFGPGTRLLVL.

This clone has a single count. The chain joins TRBV25-1 to TRBJ2-1; 12 bases fit TRBD2. The CDR3 spans 15 residues. Per the germline V gene, CDR1 is MGHDK and CDR2 is SYGVNS. V was clipped by 1 base and J by 6 bases; unmatched bases: 1. The CDR3 DNA follows: TGTGCCAGCAGTGAATCTAGCGGGGGGGCCAATGAGCAGTTCTTC. The encoded protein is CASSESSGGANEQFF.

The chain links TRBV29-1 to TRBJ1-2; D might be TRBD1 (5 bases). The CDR3 spans 13 residues. Trimming removed 6 bases from V and 2 bases from J, with 13 bases in between. Germline CDR1 and CDR2: SQVTM and ANQGSEA. The CDR3 DNA reads as TGCAGCGTCGTCAGGGAGGGGAACTATGGCTACACCTTC. Translation gives CSVVREGNYGYTF.

V usage is TRBV9 and J usage is TRBJ1-1; D might be TRBD1 (6 bases). The V end was cut by 0 bases, the J end by 4 bases, with 13 bases between. In germline, CDR1 is SGDLS, CDR2 YYNGEE. The CDR3 has 15 amino acids. The CDR3 is CASSVEGEQFTEAFF. DNA of the CDR3: TGTGCCAGCAGCGTAGAGGGGGAACAGTTCACTGAAGCTTTCTTT.

This chain connects TRBV5-1 to TRBJ1-2, with D possibly TRBD1 on 6 matching bases. Germline CDR1 is SGHRS and CDR2 is YFSETQ. V lost 4 bases and J 6 bases, leaving 19 bases between the germline ends. The CDR3 length is 15 residues. CDR3 bases: TGCGCCAGCAGCCCAGGGGACACATTTAAGGATGGCTACACCTTC. It codes for CASSPGDTFKDGYTF.

This chain uses TRBV6-1 with TRBJ1-1, with a possible D match to TRBD1 (6 bases). This CDR3 comprises 14 residues. Germline V gene sequence: CDR1 MNHNS, CDR2 SASEGT. V was clipped by 6 bases and J by 2 bases, with 13 bases between them. The CDR3 coding sequence is TGTGCCAGCAGCCCAGGGGAAACCAACACTGAAGCTTTCTTT. Its translation: CASSPGETNTEAFF.

The sample holds a few counts of this clone. The chain couples TRBV5-1 to TRBJ2-2, with D perhaps matching TRBD1 (6 bases). V lost 6 bases, J lost 1 base, and 13 bases lay in between. The CDR3 consists of 15 residues. Germline CDR1 reads SGHRS; CDR2 reads YFSETQ. The CDR3 nucleotides are TGCGCCAGCACGCGGTGGGGACAGAACACCGGGGAGCTGTTTTTT. It specifies CASTRWGQNTGELFF. Complete variable domain (other parts from reference TRBV5-1 and TRBJ2-2): KAGVTQTPRYLIKTRGQQVTLSCSPISGHRSVSWYQQTPGQGLQFLFEYFSETQRNKGNFPGRFSGRQFSNSRSEMNVSTLELGDSALYLCASTRWGQNTGELFFGEGSRLTVL.

This clone was observed a handful of times. V gene TRBV15 combines with J gene TRBJ2-3; 7 nucleotides align to TRBD2. Looked up from germline, CDR1 is LNHNV and CDR2 is YYDKDF (reference sequence). The CDR3 is 15 residues long. V trimming: 4 bases; J trimming: 3 bases; junction bases outside the gene matches: 7. The CDR3 here is CATSKSGGWTDTQYF. Written as DNA, the CDR3 is TGTGCCACCAGCAAATCGGGAGGATGGACAGATACGCAGTATTTT.

The table lists this clone with a count of one. This chain's CDR3 is CASSNIQGTNTGELFF. The CDR3 DNA is TGTGCCAGCAGCAATATACAGGGTACGAACACCGGGGAGCTGTTTTTT. The V call is TRBV7-6, the J call TRBJ2-2; D is perhaps TRBD1 (6 bases). The germline CDR1 and CDR2 sequences are SGHVS and FNYEAQ. Trimming cost V 5 bases and J 0 bases, with 13 bases left between them. The CDR3 consists of 16 residues. The full variable domain, rest sourced from reference TRBV7-6 and TRBJ2-2, is GAGVSQSPRYKVTKRGQDVALRCDPISGHVSLYWYRQALGQGPEFLTYFNYEAQQDKSGLPNDRFSAERPEGSISTLTIQRTEQRDSAMYRCASSNIQGTNTGELFFGEGSRLTVL.